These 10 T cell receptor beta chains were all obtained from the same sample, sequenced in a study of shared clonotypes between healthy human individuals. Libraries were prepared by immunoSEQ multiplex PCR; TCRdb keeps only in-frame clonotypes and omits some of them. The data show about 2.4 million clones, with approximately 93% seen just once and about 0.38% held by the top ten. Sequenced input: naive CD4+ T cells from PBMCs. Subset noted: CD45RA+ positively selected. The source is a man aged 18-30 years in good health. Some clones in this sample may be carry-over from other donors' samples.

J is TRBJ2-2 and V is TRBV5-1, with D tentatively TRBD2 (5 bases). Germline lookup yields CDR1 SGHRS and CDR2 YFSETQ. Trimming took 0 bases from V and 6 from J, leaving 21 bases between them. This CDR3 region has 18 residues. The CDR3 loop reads CASSLAGLRASPSGELFF. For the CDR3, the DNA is TGCGCCAGCAGCTTGGCCGGTCTTAGGGCTAGCCCGTCCGGGGAGCTGTTTTTT. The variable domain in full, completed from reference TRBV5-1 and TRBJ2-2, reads KAGVTQTPRYLIKTRGQQVTLSCSPISGHRSVSWYQQTPGQGLQFLFEYFSETQRNKGNFPGRFSGRQFSNSRSEMNVSTLELGDSALYLCASSLAGLRASPSGELFFGEGSRLTVL.

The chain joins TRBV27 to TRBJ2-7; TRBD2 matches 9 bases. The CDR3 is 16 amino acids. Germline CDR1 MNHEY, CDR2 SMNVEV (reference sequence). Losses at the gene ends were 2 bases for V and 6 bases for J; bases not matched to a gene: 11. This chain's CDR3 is CASSLKPLAGQLEQYF. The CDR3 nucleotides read TGTGCCAGCAGTTTAAAGCCGCTAGCGGGGCAACTCGAGCAGTACTTC.

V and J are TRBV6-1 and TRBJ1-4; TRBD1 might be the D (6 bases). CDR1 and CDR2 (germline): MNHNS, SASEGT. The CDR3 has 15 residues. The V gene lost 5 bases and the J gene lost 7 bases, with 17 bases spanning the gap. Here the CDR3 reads CASSRNREVGEKLFF. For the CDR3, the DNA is TGTGCCAGCAGTAGAAACAGGGAGGTGGGTGAAAAACTGTTTTTT.

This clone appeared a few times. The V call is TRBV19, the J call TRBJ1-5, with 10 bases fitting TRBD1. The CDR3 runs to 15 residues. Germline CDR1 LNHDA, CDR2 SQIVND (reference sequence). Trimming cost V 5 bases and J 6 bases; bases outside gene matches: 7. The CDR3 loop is CASSPMGQGIQPQHF. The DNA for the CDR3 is TGTGCCAGTAGTCCGATGGGACAGGGGATTCAGCCCCAGCATTTT.

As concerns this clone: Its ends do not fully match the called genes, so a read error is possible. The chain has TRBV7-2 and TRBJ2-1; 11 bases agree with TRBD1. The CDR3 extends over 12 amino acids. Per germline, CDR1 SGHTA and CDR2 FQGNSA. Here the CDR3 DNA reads TGTGCCAGCAGTTTAGGGACAGGGGGGCAGTTCTTC. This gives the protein CASSLGTGGQFF.

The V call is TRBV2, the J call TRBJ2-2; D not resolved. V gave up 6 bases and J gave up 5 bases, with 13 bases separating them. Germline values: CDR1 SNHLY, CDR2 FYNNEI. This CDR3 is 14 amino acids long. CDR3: CASSGFIGTGELFF. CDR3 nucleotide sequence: TGTGCCAGCAGCGGCTTCATAGGAACCGGGGAGCTGTTTTTT. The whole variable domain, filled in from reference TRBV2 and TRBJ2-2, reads EPEVTQTPSHQVTQMGQEVILRCVPISNHLYFYWYRQILGQKVEFLVSFYNNEISEKSEIFDDQFSVERPDGSNFTLKIRSTKLEDSAMYFCASSGFIGTGELFFGEGSRLTVL.

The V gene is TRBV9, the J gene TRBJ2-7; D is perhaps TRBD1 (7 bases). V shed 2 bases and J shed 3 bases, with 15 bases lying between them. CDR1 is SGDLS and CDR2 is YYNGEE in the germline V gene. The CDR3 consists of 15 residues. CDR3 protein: CASSVQGGPLYEQYF. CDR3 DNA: TGTGCCAGCAGCGTCCAGGGGGGTCCCCTCTACGAGCAGTACTTC. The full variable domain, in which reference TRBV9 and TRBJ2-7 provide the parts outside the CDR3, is DSGVTQTPKHLITATGQRVTLRCSPRSGDLSVYWYQQSLDQGLQFLIQYYNGEERAKGNILERFSAQQFPDLHSELNLSSLELGDSALYFCASSVQGGPLYEQYFGPGTRLTVT.

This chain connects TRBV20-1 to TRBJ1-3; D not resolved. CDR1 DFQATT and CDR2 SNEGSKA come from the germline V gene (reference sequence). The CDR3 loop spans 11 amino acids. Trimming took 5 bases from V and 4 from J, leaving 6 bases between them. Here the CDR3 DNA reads TGCAGTGCTGAACAAGGAAACACCATATATTTT. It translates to CSAEQGNTIYF.

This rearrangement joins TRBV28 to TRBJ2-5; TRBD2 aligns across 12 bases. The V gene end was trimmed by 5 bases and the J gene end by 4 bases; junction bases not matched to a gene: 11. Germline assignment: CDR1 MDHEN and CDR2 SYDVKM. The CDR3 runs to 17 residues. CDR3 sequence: CASSPGGASGRVETQYF. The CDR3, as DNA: TGTGCCAGCAGTCCCGGTGGGGCTAGCGGGAGGGTAGAGACCCAGTACTTC.

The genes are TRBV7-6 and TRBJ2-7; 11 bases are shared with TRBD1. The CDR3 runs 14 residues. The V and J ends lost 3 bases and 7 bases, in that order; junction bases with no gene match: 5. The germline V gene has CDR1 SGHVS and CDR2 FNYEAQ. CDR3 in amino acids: CASSFSGTGGEQYF. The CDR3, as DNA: TGTGCCAGCAGCTTCAGCGGGACAGGGGGAGAGCAGTACTTC.